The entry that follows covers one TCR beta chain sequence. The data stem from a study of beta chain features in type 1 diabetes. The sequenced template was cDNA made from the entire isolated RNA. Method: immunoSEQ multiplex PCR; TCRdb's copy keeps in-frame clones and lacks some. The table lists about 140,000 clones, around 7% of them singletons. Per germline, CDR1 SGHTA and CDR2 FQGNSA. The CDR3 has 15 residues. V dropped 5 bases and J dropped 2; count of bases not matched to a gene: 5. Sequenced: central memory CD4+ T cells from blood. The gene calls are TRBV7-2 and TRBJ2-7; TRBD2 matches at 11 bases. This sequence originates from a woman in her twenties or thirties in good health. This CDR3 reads CASSVTSGSAYEQYF. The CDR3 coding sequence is TGTGCCAGCAGCGTTACTAGCGGGAGTGCCTACGAGCAGTACTTC.